This T cell receptor (beta chain) emerged from a study of T cell responses to AZD1222 COVID-19 vaccine. As for this clone: The antigen is unknown.

The CDR3 is made up of 15 amino acids. V lost 0 bases and J lost 4, with 13 bases in between. Looked up from germline, CDR1 is LGHDT and CDR2 is YNNKEL (reference sequence). Study-wide points: Only a handful of individuals given AZD1222 were seropositive at baseline.

Here immunoSEQ multiplex PCR was the method, and the copy in TCRdb shows in-frame clones only, minus some. The sample lists more than 75,000 clones, roughly 90% seen once, with roughly 7.7% in the top ten. The sample was peripheral blood, taken on day 0 of AZD1222 vaccination. The genes are TRBV3-1 (or the pseudogene TRBV3-2) and TRBJ2-7, with D hard to call. The TCR comes from an adult in good health. CDR3 loop: CASSQEGLNPYEQYF. The CDR3 bases are TGTGCCAGCAGCCAAGAAGGGCTCAACCCTTACGAGCAGTACTTC.